These T cell receptor beta chains were read from a single sample in a study of blood T cell repertoires in COVID-19. Sequenced by immunoSEQ multiplex PCR; TCRdb stores in-frame clones only, minus some. The data hold about 100,000 clones, with roughly 79% observed a single time. The specimen was peripheral blood. The source of these receptors is a man in his 70s with active or convalescent COVID-19. CDR3s include the opening cysteine and the closing phenylalanine or tryptophan. D genes are given only for firm matches. Clone size, where shown, is once, few, many, or a class for clones that have expanded.

>TRBV2|.|.|TRBJ2-3
TGTGCCAGCATTGGGGGGGCAATGGACACAGATACGCAGTATTTT
CASIGGAMDTDTQYF
>TRBV7-9|.|few|TRBJ1-2
TGTGCCAGCAGCTCCACCAGGGGTAGCTATGGCTACACCTTC
CASSSTRGSYGYTF
>TRBV29-1|.|.|TRBJ2-3
TGCAGCGTTGAGAGGGCAGGGGGGCCTGCAGATACGCAGTATTTT
CSVERAGGPADTQYF
>TRBV3-1/TRBV3-2|.|.|TRBJ2-2
TGTGCCAGCAGCCTTGGAGGGGCGAGGACCGGGGAGCTGTTTTTT
CASSLGGARTGELFF
>TRBV5-1|.|.|TRBJ1-2
TGCGCCAGCAGCTTGGTCGAGGCTGGCAATGGCTACACCTTC
CASSLVEAGNGYTF
>TRBV11-2|TRBD2|.|TRBJ2-7
TGTGCCAGCAGACTTACTAGCGGGGGATCCTACGAGCAGTACTTC
CASRLTSGGSYEQYF
>TRBV5-1|.|.|TRBJ1-2
TGCGCCAGCAGCTCGACAGGACGGGTTGATGGCTACACCTTC
CASSSTGRVDGYTF
>TRBV7-7|TRBD1|.|TRBJ2-2
TGTGCCAGCAGCCCCGGGACAGGAGCCTCCGGGGAGCTGTTTTTT
CASSPGTGASGELFF
>TRBV28|.|.|TRBJ1-2
TGTGCCAGCAGTTTAATCCCCGTTGGCAGGGGCCATGGCTACACCTTC
CASSLIPVGRGHGYTF
>TRBV2|.|.|TRBJ2-7
TGTGCCAGCAGTGAGATGTCGGCGGGAAGTGGGTACGAGCAGTACTTC
CASSEMSAGSGYEQYF
>TRBV12-2|.|.|TRBJ2-1
TGTGCAAGTCGCTCCCATAGCAGTCAGAGCTCCTACAATGAGCAGTTCTTC
CASRSHSSQSSYNEQFF
>TRBV6-6|TRBD1|few|TRBJ1-1
TGTGCCAGCAGCCCGACAGGGTTGGTGGCTTTCTTT
CASSPTGLVAFF
>TRBV6-5|.|.|TRBJ2-7
TGTGCCAGCAGGCTGGACAGTACCTACGAGCAGTACTTC
CASRLDSTYEQYF
>TRBV6-6|TRBD1|.|TRBJ2-2
TGTGCCAGCAGTTCTCGACAGGGTTCCACCGGGGAGCTGTTTTTT
CASSSRQGSTGELFF
>TRBV18|.|.|TRBJ2-2
TGTGCCAGCTCACCAACCGGGGTGCGGCACACCGGGGAGCTGTTTTTT
CASSPTGVRHTGELFF
>TRBV18|TRBD1|.|TRBJ2-2
TGTGCCAGCTCACCCAGGACAGGGCAAAGCGGGGAGCTGTTTTTT
CASSPRTGQSGELFF
>TRBV7-9|.|.|TRBJ2-5
TGTGCCATCCCAGGGGCTCCCCAAGAGACCCAGTACTTC
CAIPGAPQETQYF
>TRBV18|.|.|TRBJ1-4
TGTGCCAGCTCACCACCGTCAGGGGCCACATATAATGAAAAACTGTTTTTT
CASSPPSGATYNEKLFF
>TRBV5-1|TRBD2|.|TRBJ2-1
TGCGCCAGCAGCTGGTGGTCTAGCGGGAGCTCCTACAATGAGCAGTTCTTC
CASSWWSSGSSYNEQFF
>TRBV6-5|TRBD2|.|TRBJ2-3
TGTGCCAGCAGCCCCGGACTAGCGTTGGGAACGCAGTATTTT
CASSPGLALGTQYF
>TRBV28|.|few|TRBJ2-2
TGTGCCAGCAGTCCCCTCCGGGGTTCCGCTGTAAGCACCGGGGAGCTGTTTTTT
CASSPLRGSAVSTGELFF
>TRBV28|.|.|TRBJ1-2
TGTGCCAGCAGTTTAGGGCAGACCTATGGCTACACCTTC
CASSLGQTYGYTF
>TRBV4-2|.|.|TRBJ1-4
TGTGCCAGCAGCCACCCGACAGGAGCCATACGTACAACTAATGAAAAACTGTTTTTT
CASSHPTGAIRTTNEKLFF
>TRBV4-1|TRBD1|.|TRBJ2-5
TGCGCCAGCAGCCAAGAGACAGGGGAGACCCAGTACTTC
CASSQETGETQYF